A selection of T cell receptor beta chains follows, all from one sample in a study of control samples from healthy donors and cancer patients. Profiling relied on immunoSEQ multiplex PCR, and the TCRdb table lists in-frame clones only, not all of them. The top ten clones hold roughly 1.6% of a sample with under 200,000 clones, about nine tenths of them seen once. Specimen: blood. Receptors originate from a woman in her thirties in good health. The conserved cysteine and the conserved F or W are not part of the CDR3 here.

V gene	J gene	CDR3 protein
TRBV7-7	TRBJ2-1	ASSLAAASNEQF
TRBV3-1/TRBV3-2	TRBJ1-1	ASSQVGQNTEAF
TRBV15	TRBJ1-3	ATSRDLGSGNTIY
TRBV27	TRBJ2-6	ASSDTAGANVLT
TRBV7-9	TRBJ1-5	ASSLGGGGQPQH
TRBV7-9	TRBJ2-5	ASSPSGETQY
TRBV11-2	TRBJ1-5	ASSTGVDQPQH
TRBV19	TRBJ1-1	ASSMGPMNTEAF
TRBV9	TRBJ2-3	ASSSSGGADTQY
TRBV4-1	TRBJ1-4	ASSQEGLFNEKLF
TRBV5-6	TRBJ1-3	ASSLTGAGNTIY
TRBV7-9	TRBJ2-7	ASSLQNTYEQY
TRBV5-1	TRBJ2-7	ASSLGDRREQY
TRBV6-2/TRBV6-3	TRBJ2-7	ASSYSTSGGYEQY
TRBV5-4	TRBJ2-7	ASSRDRVKEQY
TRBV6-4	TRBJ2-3	ASSDSVTDTQY
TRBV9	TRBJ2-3	ASSVGLAGAPDTQY
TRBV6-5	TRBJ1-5	ASSYSGSGSGQPQH
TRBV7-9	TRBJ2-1	ASSLPRTSGGYNEQF
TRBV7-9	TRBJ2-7	ASSPRDSSYEQY
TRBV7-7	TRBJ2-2	ASSPNRANTGELF
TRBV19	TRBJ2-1	ASSILAGVPNEQF
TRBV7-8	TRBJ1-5	ASSLAFGSNQPQH
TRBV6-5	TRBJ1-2	ASSYTGGGSGYT
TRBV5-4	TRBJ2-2	ASSRGSTNTGELF
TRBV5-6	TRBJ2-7	ASSLTGYEQY
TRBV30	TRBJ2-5	AWTGGGETQY
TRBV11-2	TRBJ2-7	ASSLVQGAYEQY
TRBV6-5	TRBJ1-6	ASSYGQNNSPLH
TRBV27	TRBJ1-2	ASSLLQGDGYT
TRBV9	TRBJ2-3	ASSVAGYTDTQY
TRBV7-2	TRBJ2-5	ASSRIAGGGETQY
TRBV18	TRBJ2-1	ASSPREPNEQF
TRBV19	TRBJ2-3	ASSTRLAGAVDTQY
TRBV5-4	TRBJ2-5	ASRRLGRNQETQY
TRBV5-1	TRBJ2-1	ASSASGSSYNEQF
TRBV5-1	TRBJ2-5	ASSLAGGETQY
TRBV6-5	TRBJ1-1	ASRPPGRGTEAF
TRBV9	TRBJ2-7	ASSVATGQSYEQY
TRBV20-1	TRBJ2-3	SASRGQSTDTQY
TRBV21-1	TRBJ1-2	ASSKARGWNYGYT